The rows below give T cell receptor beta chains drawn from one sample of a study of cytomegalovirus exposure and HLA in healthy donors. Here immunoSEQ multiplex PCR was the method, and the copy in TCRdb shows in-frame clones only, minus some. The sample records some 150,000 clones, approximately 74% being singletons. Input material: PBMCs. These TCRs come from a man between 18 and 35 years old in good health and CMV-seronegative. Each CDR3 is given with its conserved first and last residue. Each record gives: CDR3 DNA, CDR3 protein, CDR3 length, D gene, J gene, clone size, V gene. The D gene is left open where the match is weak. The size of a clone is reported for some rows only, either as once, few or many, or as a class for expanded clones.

CDR3nt: TGCGCCAGCAGCTTGGATCAGTGGCAGATGAACACTGAAGCTTTCTTT
CDR3aa: CASSLDQWQMNTEAFF
len: 16
d_gene: -
j_gene: TRBJ1-1
abundance: -
v_gene: TRBV5-1

CDR3nt: TGTGCCAGCAGCTTGACAGGGGGCAAAGAGACCCAGTACTTC
CDR3aa: CASSLTGGKETQYF
len: 14
d_gene: TRBD1
j_gene: TRBJ2-5
abundance: -
v_gene: TRBV7-3

CDR3nt: TGTGCCAGCAGCTTGGAGGGGACAGCGTATGACAATGAGCAGTTCTTC
CDR3aa: CASSLEGTAYDNEQFF
len: 16
d_gene: TRBD1
j_gene: TRBJ2-1
abundance: once
v_gene: TRBV5-6

CDR3nt: TGTGCCAGCAGCTTGGGGACAGGGGAGAGGACAGATACGCAGTATTTT
CDR3aa: CASSLGTGERTDTQYF
len: 16
d_gene: TRBD1
j_gene: TRBJ2-3
abundance: -
v_gene: TRBV5-8

CDR3nt: TGTGCCAGCAGGGAGACAGGGAGTGGGGCCAACGTCCTGACTTTC
CDR3aa: CASRETGSGANVLTF
len: 15
d_gene: TRBD1
j_gene: TRBJ2-6
abundance: -
v_gene: TRBV6-1

CDR3nt: TGTGCTAGCAGCCCCCACGGGACATCCTACGAGCAGTACTTC
CDR3aa: CASSPHGTSYEQYF
len: 14
d_gene: -
j_gene: TRBJ2-7
abundance: -
v_gene: TRBV7-7

CDR3nt: TGTGCCAGCAGCTTAGACTCGTACAATGAGCAGTTCTTC
CDR3aa: CASSLDSYNEQFF
len: 13
d_gene: -
j_gene: TRBJ2-1
abundance: few
v_gene: TRBV7-3

CDR3nt: TGTGCCAGCAGTGACCAGACAGTAGCCAAAAACATTCAGTACTTC
CDR3aa: CASSDQTVAKNIQYF
len: 15
d_gene: -
j_gene: TRBJ2-4
abundance: -
v_gene: TRBV25-1

CDR3nt: TGTGCCAGCAGCGTGACTCCTATTACGAGTTCTCATACTAATGAAAAACTGTTTTTT
CDR3aa: CASSVTPITSSHTNEKLFF
len: 19
d_gene: -
j_gene: TRBJ1-4
abundance: -
v_gene: TRBV9

CDR3nt: TGTGCCAGCAGGGGGAGAGGGGGAGGCACAGATACGCAGTATTTT
CDR3aa: CASRGRGGGTDTQYF
len: 15
d_gene: -
j_gene: TRBJ2-3
abundance: once
v_gene: TRBV2

CDR3nt: TGTGCCAGCAGCAGTACGGGGGGGCCATCAGATACGCAGTATTTT
CDR3aa: CASSSTGGPSDTQYF
len: 15
d_gene: TRBD2
j_gene: TRBJ2-3
abundance: -
v_gene: TRBV6-5

CDR3nt: TGTGCCAGTACTAGCTCTAACACCGGGGAGCTGTTTTTT
CDR3aa: CASTSSNTGELFF
len: 13
d_gene: -
j_gene: TRBJ2-2
abundance: -
v_gene: TRBV6-5

CDR3nt: TGTGCCATCAGTGAGTCGAGGAGCAGCCTGGATTCACCCCTCCACTTT
CDR3aa: CAISESRSSLDSPLHF
len: 16
d_gene: -
j_gene: TRBJ1-6
abundance: few
v_gene: TRBV10-3

CDR3nt: TGTGCCAGCAGCCACCCGAGGACAGGACTAACCTACAATGAGCAGTTCTTC
CDR3aa: CASSHPRTGLTYNEQFF
len: 17
d_gene: -
j_gene: TRBJ2-1
abundance: few
v_gene: TRBV11-2

CDR3nt: TGTGCCAGCGCTAACGACAGGGGCTATGGCTACACCTTC
CDR3aa: CASANDRGYGYTF
len: 13
d_gene: TRBD1
j_gene: TRBJ1-2
abundance: -
v_gene: TRBV25-1

CDR3nt: TGTGCCAGTAGTAGGACAGGGGACCTCCTCACTGAAGCTTTCTTT
CDR3aa: CASSRTGDLLTEAFF
len: 15
d_gene: TRBD1
j_gene: TRBJ1-1
abundance: -
v_gene: TRBV19

CDR3nt: TGCGCCAGCAGCTTGGTACAGGGATCCGTCTATGGCTACACCTTC
CDR3aa: CASSLVQGSVYGYTF
len: 15
d_gene: -
j_gene: TRBJ1-2
abundance: few
v_gene: TRBV5-1

CDR3nt: TGTGCCAGCAGCTTAGACCGGGGGGCCGTTTCCGAGACCCAGTACTTC
CDR3aa: CASSLDRGAVSETQYF
len: 16
d_gene: -
j_gene: TRBJ2-5
abundance: -
v_gene: TRBV7-9

CDR3nt: TGCGCCAGCAGCCAAGGGGCGAGTCAAGAGACCCAGTACTTC
CDR3aa: CASSQGASQETQYF
len: 14
d_gene: -
j_gene: TRBJ2-5
abundance: -
v_gene: TRBV4-1

CDR3nt: TGCGCCAGCAGTGAGATGAGTATCCAAGAGACCCAGTACTTC
CDR3aa: CASSEMSIQETQYF
len: 14
d_gene: -
j_gene: TRBJ2-5
abundance: -
v_gene: TRBV10-1

CDR3nt: TGTGCCAGCAGTTACGCCAGGGGTAGCTCCTACGAGCAGTACTTC
CDR3aa: CASSYARGSSYEQYF
len: 15
d_gene: -
j_gene: TRBJ2-7
abundance: few
v_gene: TRBV6-5

CDR3nt: TGTGCCAGCAGCTGGACCTCGACTAGCATCCATGAGCAGTTCTTC
CDR3aa: CASSWTSTSIHEQFF
len: 15
d_gene: TRBD2
j_gene: TRBJ2-1
abundance: few
v_gene: TRBV7-8

CDR3nt: TGTGCCAGCAGTCACTGGGGACAGGGCTACAATGAGCAGTTCTTC
CDR3aa: CASSHWGQGYNEQFF
len: 15
d_gene: TRBD1
j_gene: TRBJ2-1
abundance: -
v_gene: TRBV6-1

CDR3nt: TGTGCCAGCAGCCAAAAAGGGGGCCCCAACGGCTACACCTTC
CDR3aa: CASSQKGGPNGYTF
len: 14
d_gene: TRBD1
j_gene: TRBJ1-2
abundance: -
v_gene: TRBV14

CDR3nt: TGTGCCAGCAGCTTGGGGTCCGGGGGGCGCAGAGAGACCCAGTACTTC
CDR3aa: CASSLGSGGRRETQYF
len: 16
d_gene: -
j_gene: TRBJ2-5
abundance: -
v_gene: TRBV7-9

CDR3nt: TGTGCCAGCAGCGTAGGGCCAAACACAGATACGCAGTATTTT
CDR3aa: CASSVGPNTDTQYF
len: 14
d_gene: -
j_gene: TRBJ2-3
abundance: few
v_gene: TRBV9

CDR3nt: TGTGCCAGCAGACCCTTCTCCAGGGGGAACACCGGGGAGCTGTTTTTT
CDR3aa: CASRPFSRGNTGELFF
len: 16
d_gene: -
j_gene: TRBJ2-2
abundance: -
v_gene: TRBV9

CDR3nt: TGTGCCAGCAGGAATACGATAGGACAGGGGTACTACGAGCAGTACTTC
CDR3aa: CASRNTIGQGYYEQYF
len: 16
d_gene: TRBD1
j_gene: TRBJ2-7
abundance: -
v_gene: TRBV6-6

CDR3nt: TGTGCCAGCAGCTCTGGACCGGAGGGGCAGACCCAGTACTTC
CDR3aa: CASSSGPEGQTQYF
len: 14
d_gene: -
j_gene: TRBJ2-5
abundance: -
v_gene: TRBV5-5

CDR3nt: TGCGCCAGCAGCCAAGGGCTAGCGGGATTCAATGAGCAGTTCTTC
CDR3aa: CASSQGLAGFNEQFF
len: 15
d_gene: TRBD2
j_gene: TRBJ2-1
abundance: -
v_gene: TRBV4-1

CDR3nt: TGTGCCAGCAGTTGGGGGACAGGTAACACTGAAGCTTTCTTT
CDR3aa: CASSWGTGNTEAFF
len: 14
d_gene: TRBD1
j_gene: TRBJ1-1
abundance: -
v_gene: TRBV9

CDR3nt: TGTGCCAGCAGTGATCTAACAGGGGCGGATAGCAATCAGCCCCAGCATTTT
CDR3aa: CASSDLTGADSNQPQHF
len: 17
d_gene: TRBD1
j_gene: TRBJ1-5
abundance: -
v_gene: TRBV2

CDR3nt: TGCGCCAGCGGCGCTCTTAGCGGGGGGTACCAAGAGACCCAGTACTTC
CDR3aa: CASGALSGGYQETQYF
len: 16
d_gene: TRBD2
j_gene: TRBJ2-5
abundance: -
v_gene: TRBV5-1

CDR3nt: TGTACCAGCAGCCCTCTAGCCGGGACAGGGGGCTACGAGCAGTACTTC
CDR3aa: CTSSPLAGTGGYEQYF
len: 16
d_gene: TRBD1
j_gene: TRBJ2-7
abundance: -
v_gene: TRBV5-5

CDR3nt: TGTGCCAGCAGTGAAGGGAGCGGGAACAGTCAGTACTTC
CDR3aa: CASSEGSGNSQYF
len: 13
d_gene: TRBD2
j_gene: TRBJ2-4
abundance: few
v_gene: TRBV6-4

CDR3nt: TGTGCCAGCAGAATAGGGGAAACGAATCAGCCCCAGCATTTT
CDR3aa: CASRIGETNQPQHF
len: 14
d_gene: -
j_gene: TRBJ1-5
abundance: few
v_gene: TRBV6-1

CDR3nt: TGTGCCAGTAGTATAGACACGAATCCAGGGCAATCACCCCTCCACTTT
CDR3aa: CASSIDTNPGQSPLHF
len: 16
d_gene: -
j_gene: TRBJ1-6
abundance: -
v_gene: TRBV19

CDR3nt: TGTGCCAGCCATACAAAGATAGGACAGAGCACAGATACGCAGTATTTT
CDR3aa: CASHTKIGQSTDTQYF
len: 16
d_gene: -
j_gene: TRBJ2-3
abundance: -
v_gene: TRBV5-4

CDR3nt: TGTGCCTGGAGTGTCACAGGGAAGGAACAAGAAAAACTGTTTTTT
CDR3aa: CAWSVTGKEQEKLFF
len: 15
d_gene: -
j_gene: TRBJ1-4
abundance: -
v_gene: TRBV30

CDR3nt: TGTGCCAGCAGTATCGCGAGTGCTAACTATGGCTACACCTTC
CDR3aa: CASSIASANYGYTF
len: 14
d_gene: -
j_gene: TRBJ1-2
abundance: -
v_gene: TRBV6-6

CDR3nt: TGTGCCAGCAGCGGAGACAGGGGAAACTACGAGCAGTACTTC
CDR3aa: CASSGDRGNYEQYF
len: 14
d_gene: TRBD1
j_gene: TRBJ2-7
abundance: -
v_gene: TRBV2

CDR3nt: TGTGCCATCAGTGAATCCACCCTCAAAAACAGTCAGTACTTC
CDR3aa: CAISESTLKNSQYF
len: 14
d_gene: -
j_gene: TRBJ2-4
abundance: few
v_gene: TRBV10-3

CDR3nt: TGTGCCACCAGCAGAGAACTAGCGGGGGGCTCAACCACAGATACGCAGTATTTT
CDR3aa: CATSRELAGGSTTDTQYF
len: 18
d_gene: TRBD2
j_gene: TRBJ2-3
abundance: -
v_gene: TRBV15

CDR3nt: TGCGCCAGCAGCTTGTCGACAGTGAACACTGAAGCTTTCTTT
CDR3aa: CASSLSTVNTEAFF
len: 14
d_gene: -
j_gene: TRBJ1-1
abundance: -
v_gene: TRBV5-1

CDR3nt: TGTGCCAGCAGCTTAGTCTTAACAGGGGACCCCCGCGGCTACACCTTC
CDR3aa: CASSLVLTGDPRGYTF
len: 16
d_gene: TRBD1
j_gene: TRBJ1-2
abundance: -
v_gene: TRBV7-8

CDR3nt: TGCGCCAGCAGCTACGGACAGGGTGATTTCGCCTACACCGGGGAGCTGTTTTTT
CDR3aa: CASSYGQGDFAYTGELFF
len: 18
d_gene: TRBD1
j_gene: TRBJ2-2
abundance: -
v_gene: TRBV5-1

CDR3nt: TGTGCCAGCAGCCCCAAGACTAGCGGGGGGCACACAGATACGCAGTATTTT
CDR3aa: CASSPKTSGGHTDTQYF
len: 17
d_gene: TRBD2
j_gene: TRBJ2-3
abundance: -
v_gene: TRBV4-2

CDR3nt: TGTGCCAGCAGCTTAGCCGGGACTAGCGATGAGCAGTTCTTC
CDR3aa: CASSLAGTSDEQFF
len: 14
d_gene: TRBD2
j_gene: TRBJ2-1
abundance: -
v_gene: TRBV7-2

CDR3nt: TGTGCCAGCAGCAGTGAGACTAGCGGAAAAGATACGCAGTATTTT
CDR3aa: CASSSETSGKDTQYF
len: 15
d_gene: -
j_gene: TRBJ2-3
abundance: -
v_gene: TRBV21-1

CDR3nt: TGCGCCAGCAGCCCCAGCGGGGGAGCCACAGATACGCAGTATTTT
CDR3aa: CASSPSGGATDTQYF
len: 15
d_gene: TRBD2
j_gene: TRBJ2-3
abundance: few
v_gene: TRBV5-1

CDR3nt: TGTGCCAGCAGTCACGACGCGGACAATGAGCAGTTCTTC
CDR3aa: CASSHDADNEQFF
len: 13
d_gene: -
j_gene: TRBJ2-1
abundance: -
v_gene: TRBV27

CDR3nt: TGTGCCAGCAGCTCCCGGACAGGGGATTACTATGGCTACACCTTC
CDR3aa: CASSSRTGDYYGYTF
len: 15
d_gene: TRBD1
j_gene: TRBJ1-2
abundance: -
v_gene: TRBV7-8